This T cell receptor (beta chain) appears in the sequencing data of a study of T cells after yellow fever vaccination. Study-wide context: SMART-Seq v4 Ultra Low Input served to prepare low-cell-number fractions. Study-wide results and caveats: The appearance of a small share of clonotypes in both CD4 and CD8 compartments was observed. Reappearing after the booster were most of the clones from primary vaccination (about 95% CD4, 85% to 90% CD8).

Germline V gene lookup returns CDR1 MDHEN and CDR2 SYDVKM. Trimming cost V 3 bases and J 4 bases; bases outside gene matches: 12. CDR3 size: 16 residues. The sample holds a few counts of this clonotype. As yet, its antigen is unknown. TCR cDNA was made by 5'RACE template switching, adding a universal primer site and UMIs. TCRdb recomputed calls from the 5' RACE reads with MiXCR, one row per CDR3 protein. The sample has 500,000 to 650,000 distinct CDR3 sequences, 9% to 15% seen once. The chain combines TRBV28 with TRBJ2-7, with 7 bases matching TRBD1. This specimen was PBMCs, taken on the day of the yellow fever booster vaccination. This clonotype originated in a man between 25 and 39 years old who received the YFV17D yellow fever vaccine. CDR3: CASSFILRQGSYEQYF. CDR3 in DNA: TGTGCCAGCAGTTTCATACTAAGACAGGGTTCATACGAGCAGTACTTC.